This T cell receptor (beta chain) is from a study of T cells expressing NK-cell markers. Overall study: Most of the eight sequenced donors tested HCMV-seropositive; one tested seronegative.

Researchers built TCR beta cDNA using 5'RACE template switching with UMIs. TCRdb reprocessed the 5' RACE reads and reports one entry per CDR3 protein, with no DNA. The listing contains a few hundred thousand distinct CDR3 sequences. CDR3 length: 14 amino acids. Germline V lookup: CDR1 SEHNR, CDR2 FQNEAQ (reference sequence). This TCR came from a woman between 50 and 59 years old in good health. Source material: blood T cells: a sorted CD56 or NKG2C T cell subset, CD4+ or CD8+ T cells, or bulk PBMC T cells (not recorded which). V and J are TRBV7-9 and TRBJ2-1. This chain's CDR3 is CASSLEWSYNEQFF.